This T cell receptor beta chain derives from a study of blood T cell repertoires in COVID-19. As for the study in general: PBMCs, B-cell-depleted T cells, or T cells provided the cDNA or gDNA that made up the material.

This clone was observed once. This CDR3 has 16 residues. V trimming: 7 bases; J trimming: 4 bases; junction bases outside the gene matches: 9. Germline V CDR1 and CDR2: SGDLS, YYNGEE. Repertoires were generated with immunoSEQ multiplex PCR, while TCRdb's copy carries only in-frame clones and drops some. The table records approximately 85,000 clones, approximately 86% of them present only once. Material: peripheral blood. The receptor was derived from a woman aged 45-65 years with active or convalescent COVID-19. The rearrangement links TRBV9 to TRBJ2-6; 9 nucleotides match TRBD1. CDR3 DNA: TGTGCCAGCTCCTTACAGGGGGCGGTCGGGGCCAACGTCCTGACTTTC. Its translation is CASSLQGAVGANVLTF. Combining the CDR3 with reference TRBV9 and TRBJ2-6 gives the whole variable domain DSGVTQTPKHLITATGQRVTLRCSPRSGDLSVYWYQQSLDQGLQFLIQYYNGEERAKGNILERFSAQQFPDLHSELNLSSLELGDSALYFCASSLQGAVGANVLTFGAGSRLTVL.